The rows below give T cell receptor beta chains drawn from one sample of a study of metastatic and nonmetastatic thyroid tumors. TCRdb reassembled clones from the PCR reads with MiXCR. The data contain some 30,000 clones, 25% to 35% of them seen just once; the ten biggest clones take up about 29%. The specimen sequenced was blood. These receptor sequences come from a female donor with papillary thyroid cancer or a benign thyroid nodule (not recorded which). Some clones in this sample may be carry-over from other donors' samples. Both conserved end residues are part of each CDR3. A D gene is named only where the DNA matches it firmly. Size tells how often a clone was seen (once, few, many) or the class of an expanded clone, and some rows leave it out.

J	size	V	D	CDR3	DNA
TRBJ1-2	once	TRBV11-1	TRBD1	CASSPTGTGDFYGYTF	TGTGCCAGCAGCCCCACCGGGACAGGGGATTTCTATGGCTACACCTTC
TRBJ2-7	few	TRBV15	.	CATSREPSGEQYF	TGTGCCACCAGCAGAGAGCCCTCCGGAGAGCAGTACTTC
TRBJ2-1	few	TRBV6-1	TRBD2	CASRGLESYNEQFF	TGTGCCAGCAGGGGACTAGAGTCCTACAATGAGCAGTTCTTC
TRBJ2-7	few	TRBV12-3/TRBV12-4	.	CASSLGQLYEQYF	TGTGCCAGCAGTTTGGGGCAACTCTACGAGCAGTACTTC
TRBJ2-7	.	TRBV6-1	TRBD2	CASRAPGTRNEQYF	TGTGCCAGCAGAGCCCCCGGGACTAGGAATGAGCAGTACTTC
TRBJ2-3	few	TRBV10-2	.	CASRRGRSTDTQYF	TGCGCCAGCAGAAGGGGACGCTCAACAGATACGCAGTATTTT
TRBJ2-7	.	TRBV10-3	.	CASAGMGAHEQYF	TGTGCCTCCGCCGGGATGGGGGCCCACGAGCAGTACTTC
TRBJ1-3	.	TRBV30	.	CAWSVGQRSSGNTIYF	TGTGCCTGGAGTGTAGGGCAGAGATCCTCTGGAAACACCATATATTTT
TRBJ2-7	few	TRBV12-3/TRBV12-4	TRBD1	CASSFSWTGNYEQYF	TGTGCCAGCAGTTTTTCCTGGACAGGGAACTACGAGCAGTACTTC
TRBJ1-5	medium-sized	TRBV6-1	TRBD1	CASSDWDRGTAQHF	TGTGCCAGCAGTGACTGGGACAGGGGCACGGCCCAGCATTTT
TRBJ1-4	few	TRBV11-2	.	CASSLDFTERSNEKLFF	TGTGCCAGCAGCTTAGATTTCACAGAACGGAGTAATGAAAAACTGTTTTTT
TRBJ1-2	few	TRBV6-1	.	CASSERAHGGYTF	TGTGCCAGCAGTGAGCGGGCCCACGGGGGCTACACCTTC
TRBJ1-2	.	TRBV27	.	CASSLTLRTLNYGYTF	TGTGCCAGCAGTTTAACTTTGCGGACCCTCAACTATGGCTACACCTTC
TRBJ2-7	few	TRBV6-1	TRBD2	CASTKRTSDEQYF	TGTGCCAGCACCAAGAGGACTAGCGACGAGCAGTACTTC
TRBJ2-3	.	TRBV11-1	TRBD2	CASSSGLGGRSTDTQYF	TGTGCCAGCAGCTCCGGACTGGGCGGGAGAAGCACAGATACGCAGTATTTT
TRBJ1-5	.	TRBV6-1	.	CASSGVGLTGFNQPQHF	TGTGCCAGCAGCGGGGTGGGTCTAACAGGGTTTAATCAGCCCCAGCATTTT
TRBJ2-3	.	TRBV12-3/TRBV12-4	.	CASSLGREADTQYF	TGTGCCAGCAGTTTGGGCAGGGAAGCAGATACGCAGTATTTT
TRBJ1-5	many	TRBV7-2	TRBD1	CASSSGQGPSNQPQHF	TGTGCCAGCAGCTCGGGACAGGGGCCTTCCAATCAGCCCCAGCATTTT
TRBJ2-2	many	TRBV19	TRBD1	CASSISWDRGRGELFF	TGTGCCAGTAGTATTTCTTGGGACAGGGGACGTGGGGAGCTGTTTTTT
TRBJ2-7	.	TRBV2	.	CASSGTSYEQYF	TGTGCCAGCAGTGGGACCTCCTACGAGCAGTACTTC
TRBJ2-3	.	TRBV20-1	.	CSAIPITGLLTDTQYF	TGCAGTGCCATACCGATCACAGGGCTTCTCACAGATACGCAGTATTTT
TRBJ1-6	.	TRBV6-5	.	CASSYDGNSPLHF	TGTGCCAGCAGTTACGACGGTAATTCACCCCTCCACTTT
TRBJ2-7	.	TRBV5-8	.	CASSLEGRGEQYF	TGTGCCAGCAGCCTCGAAGGACGCGGTGAGCAGTACTTC
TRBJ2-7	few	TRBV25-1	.	CASSESDSHEQYF	TGTGCCAGCAGTGAATCCGACAGTCACGAGCAGTACTTC
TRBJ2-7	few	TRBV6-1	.	CASSRHGDEQYF	TGTGCCAGCAGCCGCCATGGGGACGAGCAGTACTTC
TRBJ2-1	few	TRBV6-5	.	CASSYSSPTPTAEQFF	TGTGCCAGCAGTTACTCAAGCCCTACCCCTACGGCGGAGCAGTTCTTC
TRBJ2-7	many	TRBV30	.	CAWSLSRTSSYVSEQYF	TGTGCCTGGAGTTTAAGCCGGACTTCCTCCTACGTATCGGAGCAGTACTTC
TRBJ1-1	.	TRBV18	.	CASSLGHPRDTEAFF	TGTGCCAGCTCACTGGGACACCCAAGGGACACTGAAGCTTTCTTT
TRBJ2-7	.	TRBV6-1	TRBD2	CASSGTSGRAVYEQYF	TGTGCCAGCAGTGGGACTAGCGGGAGGGCCGTCTACGAGCAGTACTTC
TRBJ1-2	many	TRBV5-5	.	CASSGESYGYTF	TGTGCCAGCAGCGGGGAGAGCTATGGCTACACCTTC
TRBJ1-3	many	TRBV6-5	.	CASSYGGNRAGNTIYF	TGTGCCAGCAGTTACGGGGGGAACAGGGCTGGAAACACCATATATTTT
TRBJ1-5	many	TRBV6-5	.	CASSYSSGTGQPQHF	TGTGCCAGCAGTTACTCATCCGGGACTGGTCAGCCCCAGCATTTT
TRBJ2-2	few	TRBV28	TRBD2	CASSTFTSGTGELVF	TGTGCCAGCAGCACGTTTACTAGCGGCACCGGGGAGCTGGTTTTT